These 21 T cell receptor beta chains were sequenced from one sample in a study of blood T cell repertoires in COVID-19. The method was immunoSEQ multiplex PCR; TCRdb's version includes in-frame clones alone and lacks a portion of them. Here the sample spans 100,000 or so clones, 85% to 95% being singletons. The sample was peripheral blood. Receptors originate from a woman in her forties or fifties in a cohort sampled during active COVID-19.

This sequence joins TRBV3-1 (or the pseudogene TRBV3-2) and TRBJ2-7; 11 bases fit TRBD1. V was clipped by 7 bases and J by 9 bases; unmatched bases: 11. This CDR3 region has 14 residues. The germline V gene encodes CDR1 LGHDT and CDR2 YNNKEL (reference sequence). The CDR3 DNA reads TGTGCCAGCACTCGGACAGGGGGCTCCTCGGTGCAGTACTTC. Protein product: CASTRTGGSSVQYF.

This sequence joins TRBV7-9 and TRBJ2-7; 9 bases fit TRBD1. Germline trimming cut 0 bases from V and 3 bases from J; bases unmatched to any gene: 12. This CDR3 has 18 residues. CDR1 SEHNR and CDR2 FQNEAQ come from the germline V gene (reference sequence). DNA for the CDR3: TGTGCCAGCAGCTTAGCCAGAACAGGCTGGACAGGGGTCTACGAGCAGTACTTC. It is translated as CASSLARTGWTGVYEQYF.

This clone was detected once. The J gene is TRBJ2-5, the V gene TRBV11-3; TRBD2 matches 14 bases. CDR1 and CDR2 (germline): SGHNT, YENEEA. V lost 5 bases and J lost 7; bases outside the gene matches: 9. This CDR3 comprises 16 residues. The CDR3 nucleotides read TGTGCCAGCAGCGCAGGGACTAGCGGGAGAAGTGGGACCCAGTACTTC. The encoded protein is CASSAGTSGRSGTQYF.

This chain links TRBV5-1 with TRBJ2-3, with 7 bases aligning to TRBD2. The V gene's germline CDR1 is SGHRS and CDR2 YFSETQ. V shed 7 bases, J shed 7 bases, and the junction held 15 bases outside the gene matches. The CDR3 length is 15 residues. The CDR3 DNA reads as TGCGCCAGCCGAAGGCCGGGCGGGAGACCTAATACGCAGTATTTT. The encoded protein is CASRRPGGRPNTQYF. The full variable domain, with the rest looked up from reference TRBV5-1 and TRBJ2-3, is KAGVTQTPRYLIKTRGQQVTLSCSPISGHRSVSWYQQTPGQGLQFLFEYFSETQRNKGNFPGRFSGRQFSNSRSEMNVSTLELGDSALYLCASRRPGGRPNTQYFGPGTRLTVL.

The J gene is TRBJ1-1, the V gene TRBV9; no reliable D call. The CDR3 consists of 16 residues. Trimming removed 0 bases from V and 2 bases from J, with 14 bases in between. CDR1 is SGDLS and CDR2 is YYNGEE in the germline V gene. The CDR3 spells CASSVGAGGGNTEAFF. Here the CDR3 DNA reads TGTGCCAGCAGCGTAGGGGCAGGAGGCGGAAACACTGAAGCTTTCTTT.

The rearrangement joins TRBV6-6 to TRBJ2-5, with D possibly matching TRBD1 (5 bases). Between the trimmed V and J ends, which lost 0 bases and 2 bases, there was a span of 7 bases. CDR3 length: 14 amino acids. From germline, CDR1 is MNHNY and CDR2 SVGAGI (reference sequence). CDR3 sequence: CASSYSRQQETQYF. CDR3 bases: TGTGCCAGCAGTTACTCGAGACAGCAAGAGACCCAGTACTTC.

V usage is TRBV19 and J usage is TRBJ2-1; TRBD1 is a possible D gene (5 bases). This CDR3 region has 15 residues. The V and J ends lost 5 bases and 0 bases respectively, with 11 bases between them. Germline loops: CDR1 LNHDA, CDR2 SQIVND (reference sequence). CDR3 protein: CASSDTGSSYNEQFF. DNA of the CDR3: TGTGCCAGTAGTGATACAGGCAGCTCCTACAATGAGCAGTTCTTC.

V usage is TRBV7-9 and J usage is TRBJ2-3; maybe TRBD2 (5 bases). The CDR3 is 16 residues long. Trimming took 1 base from V and 1 from J, leaving 12 bases between them. Germline values: CDR1 SEHNR, CDR2 FQNEAQ (reference sequence). The CDR3 region is CASSLVAGSRTDTQYF. In DNA, the CDR3 is TGTGCCAGCAGCTTAGTCGCGGGCAGTCGCACAGATACGCAGTATTTT.

This rearrangement joins TRBV10-3 to TRBJ1-1; D is uncertain. V lost 3 bases and J 1 base, leaving 9 bases between the germline ends. The CDR3 runs to 14 residues. The germline gives CDR1 ENHRY, CDR2 SYGVKD. The CDR3 loop is CAISELLQNTEAFF. As DNA, the CDR3 is TGTGCCATCAGTGAATTATTACAGAACACTGAAGCTTTCTTT.

V gene TRBV2 combines with J gene TRBJ1-2, with D hard to call. CDR1 is SNHLY and CDR2 is FYNNEI in the germline V gene. V was pared by 6 bases and J by 3 bases, with 14 bases between. The CDR3 has 14 amino acids. The CDR3, as DNA: TGTGCCAGCAGGGAACAGCGAACGGACTATGGCTACACCTTC. It specifies CASREQRTDYGYTF.

This clone was seen a single time. V and J are TRBV6-6 and TRBJ1-1, with D possibly matching TRBD1 (6 bases). Between the trimmed V and J ends, which lost 6 bases and 4 bases, there was a span of 12 bases. This CDR3 is 13 amino acids long. Germline V gives CDR1 MNHNY, CDR2 SVGAGI (reference sequence). CDR3 DNA sequence: TGTGCCAGCAGCCCCGGGACACGCACTGAAGCTTTCTTT. Its protein is CASSPGTRTEAFF.

This chain uses TRBV5-6 with TRBJ1-1; TRBD1 matches 7 bases. The CDR3 is 15 residues long. Looked up from germline, CDR1 is SGHDT and CDR2 is YYEEEE. With V trimmed by 1 base and J by 0 bases, 3 bases remained unmatched. In nucleotides, the CDR3 is TGTGCCAGCAGCTTGAGGGGGCTCATGAACACTGAAGCTTTCTTT. This sequence encodes CASSLRGLMNTEAFF.

The rearrangement joins TRBV6-4 to TRBJ2-2, with TRBD2 matching over 9 bases. The CDR3 loop spans 15 amino acids. V lost 6 bases and J lost 3; bases outside the gene matches: 5. Germline loops: CDR1 MRHNA, CDR2 SNTAGT. The CDR3 region has the DNA TGTGCCAGCAGCCCTAGCGGGGTCGACACCGGGGAGCTGTTTTTT. Translating it yields CASSPSGVDTGELFF.

The chain joins TRBV12-3 or TRBV12-4 to TRBJ2-2; D remains ambiguous. CDR3 length: 13 amino acids. The V and J ends lost 8 bases and 2 bases respectively, with 9 bases between them. The CDR3 is CASEATNTGELFF. CDR3 DNA: TGTGCCAGCGAAGCTACTAACACCGGGGAGCTGTTTTTT.

The genes are TRBV11-1 and TRBJ2-2, with 8 nucleotides matching TRBD2. Per germline, CDR1 SGHAT and CDR2 FQDESV (reference sequence). With V trimmed by 1 base and J by 6 bases, 7 bases remained unmatched. The CDR3 totals 16 residues. The DNA for the CDR3 is TGTGCCAGCAGCTTAGTTGCGGGGGGCCGTGCCGGGGAGCTGTTTTTT. Translated: CASSLVAGGRAGELFF.

V gene TRBV2 combines with J gene TRBJ1-1, with a weak D call TRBD1 (6 bases). The CDR3 contains 13 residues. The germline CDR1 and CDR2 sequences are SNHLY and FYNNEI. V lost 5 bases and J 5 bases, leaving 12 bases between the germline ends. CDR3 region: CASSNPQGTEAFF. CDR3 nucleotides: TGTGCCAGCAGTAACCCCCAGGGGACTGAAGCTTTCTTT.

V usage is TRBV5-6 and J usage is TRBJ1-1; D might be TRBD1 (5 bases). The V end lost 4 bases, the J end lost 2 bases, and 18 bases lay between the germline ends. CDR1 is SGHDT and CDR2 is YYEEEE in the germline V gene. The CDR3 loop spans 16 amino acids. CDR3 sequence (DNA): TGTGCCAGCAGCCCCTGGGGGGTCCAACTCAACACTGAAGCTTTCTTT. It yields the protein CASSPWGVQLNTEAFF.

V gene TRBV11-1 combines with J gene TRBJ2-1, with 12 positions matching TRBD2. Per the germline V gene, CDR1 is SGHAT and CDR2 is FQDESV (reference sequence). V lost 5 bases and J lost 7; bases outside the gene matches: 6. The CDR3 totals 15 residues. CDR3 loop: CASSALAGGGNEQFF. The DNA of the CDR3 is TGTGCCAGCAGCGCTCTAGCGGGAGGGGGTAATGAGCAGTTCTTC.

The chain employs TRBV10-3 and TRBJ1-5; 7 nucleotides agree with TRBD1. This CDR3 has 14 residues. V trimming: 6 bases; J trimming: 3 bases; junction bases outside the gene matches: 5. Germline-derived CDR1 and CDR2 are ENHRY and SYGVKD. Written as DNA, the CDR3 is TGTGCCATCAGCGGGGACAGCATCAATCAGCCCCAGCATTTT. Its translation is CAISGDSINQPQHF.

The V call is TRBV4-1, the J call TRBJ1-3; 8 bases match TRBD1. The CDR3 loop spans 16 amino acids. Germline CDR1 reads MGHRA; CDR2 reads YSYEKL. After removal of 4 bases from V and 4 bases from J, the junction contained 9 bases not matched to a gene. The CDR3 DNA is TGCGCCAGCAGCCCGCGAACGACAGGGGCAGGAAACACCATATATTTT. It is translated as CASSPRTTGAGNTIYF.

The chain employs TRBV10-3 and TRBJ2-7, with TRBD1 as a possible D gene (5 bases). Germline values: CDR1 ENHRY, CDR2 SYGVKD. Trimming cost V 5 bases and J 5 bases, with 10 bases left between them. This CDR3 has 12 amino acids. The CDR3 region has the DNA TGTGCCATCAGTCAGGTAGGGGACGAGCAGTACTTC. Protein sequence: CAISQVGDEQYF.